This TCR beta chain appears in the sequencing data of a study of T-cell reconstitution after alpha-beta-depleted transplantation in children. In its sample, this clonotype was seen many times. Deletions cut 5 bases from V and 3 bases from J, with 19 bases between. Germline CDR1 is SEHNR and CDR2 is FQNEAQ (reference sequence). CDR3 length equals 16 residues. TCRbeta library construction was performed incorporating unique molecular identifiers. TCRdb reanalysed the PCR reads using MiXCR and keeps one entry per CDR3 protein. This table holds 190,000 or so distinct CDR3 sequences, around 6.8% found once.

This sequence joins TRBV7-9 and TRBJ1-1, with TRBD1 as a possible D gene (6 bases). Sample: PBMCs from the stem cell graft donor, taken from the stem cell graft. The receptor was isolated from a human donor who donated a stem cell graft to a child with Wiskott-Aldrich syndrome. Written as DNA, the CDR3 is TGTGCCAGCAGCCCGCTCGGGGGCACACGGGACACTGAAGCTTTCTTT. This translates into CASSPLGGTRDTEAFF.